What follows is one T cell receptor beta chain and its context. Original processing notes: Amplification of reference gene primers was used by the study to estimate nucleated cell counts. TCRdb's table, derived via immunoSEQ multiplex PCR, lists solely in-frame clones and lacks some. The DNA gave D and trimming, while V, J and clone size come from that table. The table has roughly 190,000 clones, just under 90% seen once. These data belong to a study of blood T cell repertoires in COVID-19. Background on the study: COVID-19 samples from acute and convalescent phases originated in the United States, Italy and Spain. Sample material is recorded as cDNA or gDNA derived from T cells, B-cell-depleted T cells, or PBMCs.

Germline-derived CDR1 and CDR2 are LGHNT and FRNRAP. The CDR3 extends over 14 amino acids. Germline trimming cut 7 bases from V and 5 bases from J; bases unmatched to any gene: 8. The clonotype originates from a young man with active or convalescent COVID-19. The chain combines TRBV12-5 with TRBJ2-1; TRBD2 agrees at 7 bases. Material: peripheral blood. Here the CDR3 reads CASAAGGTNNEQFF. DNA for the CDR3: TGTGCTAGTGCTGCAGGAGGGACTAACAATGAGCAGTTCTTC.